Reported below is one TCR beta chain. No antigen is known for it. The data derive from a study of T cell responses to AZD1222 COVID-19 vaccine. Study-wide findings and caveats: Possibly, clonal diversity was underestimated; donors were largely white British and included more females.

Sequencing used immunoSEQ multiplex PCR; TCRdb keeps in-frame clones, though not all of them. The sample shows approximately 97,000 clones, more than 70% of them seen only once. Trimming removed 5 bases from V and 3 bases from J, with 15 bases in between. Germline values: CDR1 SGDLS, CDR2 YYNGEE. The CDR3 extends over 15 amino acids. The sequence was collected from an adult in good health. The chain links TRBV9 to TRBJ1-5, with D unresolved. Specimen: peripheral blood, collected on day 0 of AZD1222 vaccination. CDR3 sequence reads: CASSAGGRPNQPQHF. CDR3 in DNA: TGTGCCAGCAGTGCCGGAGGGAGGCCCAATCAGCCCCAGCATTTT.